The sequence of this T cell receptor beta chain was determined in a study of shared T cell receptors in the human thymus. Measured with immunoSEQ multiplex PCR; TCRdb has only the in-frame clones, and not every one. The repertoire holds more than 550,000 clones, over 75% seen once, with about 0.0094% in the top ten. In this sample, this clone turned up a few times. The sample also formed part of further work on human thymus T cells. Per that study: Within thymic and blood repertoires, V and J gene usage appeared to be biased.

The source material was thymocytes. This clonotype was sampled from a boy under two years old with a congenital heart defect.

The CDR3 DNA follows: TGTGCCAGCACCTTCAGGGGTATGGTCACTGAAGCTTTCTTT. It translates to CASTFRGMVTEAFF. This chain connects TRBV5-6 to TRBJ1-1, with a possible D match to TRBD1 (6 bases). Trimming took 6 bases from V and 4 from J, leaving 16 bases between them. Germline lookup yields CDR1 SGHDT and CDR2 YYEEEE. The CDR3 is made up of 14 amino acids. Filled out from reference TRBV5-6 and TRBJ1-1, the complete variable domain reads DAGVTQSPTHLIKTRGQQVTLRCSPKSGHDTVSWYQQALGQGPQFIFQYYEEEERQRGNFPDRFSGHQFPNYSSELNVNALLLGDSALYLCASTFRGMVTEAFFGQGTRLTVV.